The clone carrying this TCR beta chain showed up just a few times. Its antigen is unknown. The data were taken from a study of CD8 T cells in ankylosing spondylitis. Study-level results: Disease-linked clones bore a CD8+ phenotype and were relatively rare in peripheral blood. One TCR beta motif, made up of eight or nine highly homologous variants, appeared characteristic of ankylosing spondylitis blood. There were earlier reports of some motif variants in reactive arthritis synovial fluid and blood. In ankylosing spondylitis patients, matched synovial fluid reportedly showed significant enrichment of disease-linked clones.

Libraries for TCR beta were made by quantitative 5'-RACE with molecular barcodes. TCRdb called the 5' RACE reads again in MiXCR, with one record for every CDR3 protein. The profile shows 400,000 to 450,000 distinct CDR3 sequences, over 15% of them singletons. Per germline, CDR1 LGHDT and CDR2 YNNKEL (reference sequence). There are 14 residues in the CDR3. After removal of 0 bases from V and 4 bases from J, the junction contained 3 bases not matched to a gene. The sequence was collected from a male donor with ankylosing spondylitis. The sample consisted of blood, either unsorted or a sorted T cell fraction (not recorded which). The chain combines TRBV3-1 with TRBJ2-7; 7 nucleotides match TRBD2. The CDR3 DNA follows: TGTGCCAGCAGCCAAGAAGCGGGAAGGTACGAGCAGTACTTC. Residues: CASSQEAGRYEQYF.